The 24 T cell receptor beta chains below were found in one sample sequenced in a study of naive and memory T cell subsets. An oligonucleotide containing a UMI was ligated to the 3' end of TCR cDNA. Ligated cDNA underwent four rounds of PCR with nested alpha and beta constant region primers and SP2. TCRdb re-analysed the 5' RACE reads in MiXCR, keeping a single row per CDR3 protein. This sample carries around 30,000 distinct CDR3 sequences, 16% of them seen once, and the ten largest clones take 2.6%. All receptors derive from a female donor in good health.

This clonotype occurred many times. The V gene is TRBV10-2, the J gene TRBJ2-7; 7 nucleotides agree with TRBD2. The CDR3 is 13 residues long. Trimming took 5 bases from V and 1 from J; bases not matched to a gene: 2. Looked up from germline, CDR1 is WSHSY and CDR2 is SAAADI. The CDR3 region is CASSRDYSYEQYF. CDR3 DNA: TGCGCCAGCAGTCGGGACTATTCCTACGAGCAGTACTTC.

The chain uses TRBV27 and TRBJ2-2; D remains unclear. CDR1 is MNHEY, CDR2 SMNVEV, per germline (reference sequence). V was cut by 8 bases and J by 4 bases, with 14 bases left in between. The CDR3 runs 14 residues. Here the CDR3 DNA reads TGTGCCAGCGCATACTCGGCTGGCACCGGGGAGCTGTTTTTT. It codes for CASAYSAGTGELFF.

This sequence joins TRBV6-1 and TRBJ1-1, with D possibly TRBD1 on 5 matching bases. There are 15 residues in the CDR3. Deletions cut 6 bases from V and 4 bases from J, with 18 bases between. The germline V gene encodes CDR1 MNHNS and CDR2 SASEGT. Here the CDR3 reads CASRRQGSGSTEAFF. The DNA of the CDR3 is TGTGCCAGCAGAAGACAAGGGTCAGGGTCCACTGAAGCTTTCTTT.

This clonotype was detected only a few times. The chain links TRBV29-1 to TRBJ1-2; 8 bases map to TRBD1. This CDR3 is built from 11 residues. The germline V gene has CDR1 SQVTM and CDR2 ANQGSEA. V trimming: 5 bases; J trimming: 12 bases; junction bases outside the gene matches: 8. CDR3 sequence (DNA): TGCAGCGTTCGGACAGGGTATGGGGACACCTTC. This sequence encodes CSVRTGYGDTF.

This clonotype was counted a few times. The chain is built from TRBV15 and TRBJ1-1; no firm D call. Looked up from germline, CDR1 is LNHNV and CDR2 is YYDKDF (reference sequence). The CDR3 loop spans 16 amino acids. V lost 3 bases and J lost 0, with 14 bases in between. The CDR3 protein is CATSRPDSGLNTEAFF. In nucleotides, the CDR3 is TGTGCCACCAGCAGGCCCGACTCCGGTTTGAACACTGAAGCTTTCTTT.

Many counts were recorded for this clonotype. The chain is built from TRBV6-5 and TRBJ2-5, with D unclear. Trimming shortened V by 1 base and J by 4 bases, and 7 bases separated the two germline ends. From germline, CDR1 is MNHEY and CDR2 SVGAGI. This CDR3 is 13 amino acids long. CDR3 in amino acids: CASSYFHSETQYF. CDR3 in DNA: TGTGCCAGCAGTTACTTTCACTCAGAGACCCAGTACTTC.

This clonotype turned up a few times. This sequence joins TRBV5-1 and TRBJ1-2; no definite D call. The CDR3 has 12 residues. V lost 0 bases and J 7 bases, leaving 7 bases between the germline ends. CDR1 SGHRS and CDR2 YFSETQ come from the germline V gene. CDR3 protein: CASSLGGVGYTF. CDR3 coding DNA: TGCGCCAGCAGCTTGGGTGGGGTTGGCTACACCTTC.

This chain uses TRBV15 with TRBJ1-1; D unresolved. Trimming stripped 3 bases from V and 9 bases from J, with 14 bases between. Germline lookup yields CDR1 LNHNV and CDR2 YYDKDF (reference sequence). The CDR3 has 13 residues. The CDR3 DNA is TGTGCCACCAGCAGCCAATACGTTAATCAAGCTTTCTTT. Translation gives CATSSQYVNQAFF. Based on the CDR3 plus reference TRBV15 and TRBJ1-1, the full variable domain is DAMVIQNPRYQVTQFGKPVTLSCSQTLNHNVMYWYQQKSSQAPKLLFHYYDKDFNNEADTPDNFQSRRPNTSFCFLDIRSPGLGDTAMYLCATSSQYVNQAFFGQGTRLTVV.

This clonotype was detected a few times. V and J are TRBV29-1 and TRBJ1-1, with D perhaps matching TRBD1 (6 bases). Germline loops: CDR1 SQVTM, CDR2 ANQGSEA. V was clipped by 4 bases and J by 5 bases, with 20 bases between them. The CDR3 covers 15 residues. CDR3 sequence: CSVVAGGLPGTEAFF. DNA of the CDR3: TGCAGCGTTGTTGCCGGGGGCCTACCGGGGACTGAAGCTTTCTTT.

This clonotype was seen at least ten times. The chain joins TRBV15 to TRBJ2-5; D remains unclear. V was shortened by 10 bases and J by 7 bases, with 10 bases between the two germline ends. CDR1 is LNHNV and CDR2 is YYDKDF in the germline V gene (reference sequence). This CDR3 has 10 amino acids. The CDR3 region has the DNA TGTGCCATCGGCCCAGGGACCCAGTACTTC. Its protein is CAIGPGTQYF.

This clonotype was picked up many times. The V call is TRBV6-5, the J call TRBJ2-7; TRBD1 matches at 10 bases. The length of the CDR3 is 14 residues. V lost 3 bases and J lost 6; bases outside the gene matches: 5. CDR1 is MNHEY, CDR2 SVGAGI, per germline. The CDR3 sequence: CASSYSRTGGEQYF. CDR3 coding DNA: TGTGCCAGCAGTTATTCGAGGACAGGGGGCGAGCAGTACTTC.

This clonotype was seen a handful of times. The chain links TRBV9 to TRBJ1-6; maybe TRBD1 (6 bases). The CDR3 is 16 amino acids. Germline V lookup: CDR1 SGDLS, CDR2 YYNGEE. The V end lost 0 bases, the J end lost 8 bases, and 15 bases lay between the germline ends. CDR3 nucleotides: TGTGCCAGCAGCGTAGGAGGGGGAGGTGGTGATTCACCCCTCCACTTT. It encodes CASSVGGGGGDSPLHF.

The chain employs TRBV10-3 and TRBJ2-2; the match to TRBD2 covers 9 bases. V lost 5 bases and J lost 0; bases outside the gene matches: 7. Germline V gene sequence: CDR1 ENHRY, CDR2 SYGVKD. The CDR3 extends over 17 amino acids. For the CDR3, the DNA is TGTGCCATCAGTCCTCATAGCGGGGGCCCGAACACCGGGGAGCTGTTTTTT. It translates to CAISPHSGGPNTGELFF.

This clonotype was counted between two and nine times. The rearrangement links TRBV5-1 to TRBJ2-1; 8 nucleotides agree with TRBD2. The V segment lost 0 bases and the J segment 7 bases; nucleotides outside the gene matches: 6. Germline values: CDR1 SGHRS, CDR2 YFSETQ. This CDR3 has 15 amino acids. Here the CDR3 reads CASSLAGGAGNEQFF. In nucleotides, the CDR3 is TGCGCCAGCAGCTTGGCCGGGGGGGCGGGGAATGAGCAGTTCTTC.

In this sample, this clonotype turned up many times. The CDR3 here is CASSLDRNSPLHF. The CDR3 coding sequence is TGTGCCAGCAGCCTTGACAGAAATTCACCCCTCCACTTT. The chain employs TRBV7-3 and TRBJ1-6, with D perhaps matching TRBD1 (5 bases). The ends were cut back, 5 bases at V and 7 bases at J, with 9 bases in the middle. Germline V gene lookup returns CDR1 SGHTA and CDR2 FQGTGA. This CDR3 is 13 amino acids long.

The chain couples TRBV5-1 to TRBJ2-7; 12 positions match TRBD2. Germline V lookup: CDR1 SGHRS, CDR2 YFSETQ. This CDR3 is 15 amino acids long. Trimming took 3 bases from V and 4 from J; bases not matched to a gene: 5. CDR3 amino acids: CASSSRTSGDYEQYF. In nucleotides, the CDR3 is TGCGCCAGCAGCTCCCGGACTAGCGGGGATTACGAGCAGTACTTC.

This sequence joins TRBV15 and TRBJ2-3, with a tentative D call TRBD1 (5 bases). The V and J ends lost 0 bases and 6 bases respectively, with 7 bases between them. The CDR3 is 13 amino acids. Germline V CDR1 and CDR2: LNHNV, YYDKDF (reference sequence). CDR3 residues: CATSRETVDTQYF. The CDR3 DNA reads TGTGCCACCAGCAGAGAGACAGTTGATACGCAGTATTTT. The entire variable domain, with the rest obtained from reference TRBV15 and TRBJ2-3, is as follows: DAMVIQNPRYQVTQFGKPVTLSCSQTLNHNVMYWYQQKSSQAPKLLFHYYDKDFNNEADTPDNFQSRRPNTSFCFLDIRSPGLGDTAMYLCATSRETVDTQYFGPGTRLTVL.

Many counts were recorded for this clonotype. The genes are TRBV6-2 or TRBV6-3 and TRBJ2-7; 10 bases are shared with TRBD2. There are 17 residues in the CDR3. Trimming took 2 bases from V and 3 from J; bases not matched to a gene: 10. Germline V lookup: CDR1 MNHEY, CDR2 SVGEGT. The CDR3: CASSYVPSGGCGYEQYF. DNA of the CDR3: TGTGCCAGCAGTTACGTGCCTAGCGGGGGCTGCGGCTACGAGCAGTACTTC.

The chain links TRBV5-1 to TRBJ1-2, with a possible D match to TRBD1 (6 bases). The germline V and J ends were trimmed by 4 bases and 3 bases, with 16 bases remaining between them. Germline V gives CDR1 SGHRS, CDR2 YFSETQ. There are 15 residues in the CDR3. In DNA, the CDR3 is TGCGCCAGCAGCACGACAGGTGAAGGCTACTATGGCTACACCTTC. Its protein is CASSTTGEGYYGYTF.

In DNA, the CDR3 is TGCAGTGCTGGAACGACATATCCTCCGCAAGAGACCCAGTACTTC. It translates to CSAGTTYPPQETQYF. The chain employs TRBV20-1 and TRBJ2-5; D not resolved. V lost 5 bases, J lost 2 bases, and 18 bases lay in between. This CDR3 region has 15 residues. Germline lookup yields CDR1 DFQATT and CDR2 SNEGSKA (reference sequence).

This chain links TRBV5-6 with TRBJ2-5; 13 bases map to TRBD2. Germline CDR1 reads SGHDT; CDR2 reads YYEEEE. This CDR3 is built from 18 residues. With V trimmed by 1 base and J by 1 base, 7 bases remained unmatched. CDR3 protein: CASSLLTSGGPRQETQYF. The CDR3 coding sequence is TGTGCCAGCAGCTTGTTGACTAGCGGGGGGCCACGCCAAGAGACCCAGTACTTC.

The rearrangement links TRBV3-1 to TRBJ1-5; D perhaps matches TRBD1 (6 bases). Trimming removed 9 bases at V and 0 bases at J, with 15 bases between. Per the germline V gene, CDR1 is LGHDT and CDR2 is YNNKEL (reference sequence). This CDR3 is built from 15 residues. Written as DNA, the CDR3 is TGTGCCAGTAAGAGGGGGATCAATAGCAATCAGCCCCAGCATTTT. It yields the protein CASKRGINSNQPQHF.

The gene calls are TRBV20-1 and TRBJ1-3; D call uncertain. The CDR3 runs to 14 residues. Trimming took off 2 bases at V and 1 base at J, with 9 bases between the two ends. Germline-derived CDR1 and CDR2 are DFQATT and SNEGSKA (reference sequence). DNA of the CDR3: TGCAGTGCTAGAAGGAGGGTGTCTGGAAACACCATATATTTT. Amino acids: CSARRRVSGNTIYF.

This clonotype was picked up many times. CDR3 region: CASSYSRTGGAETQYF. The CDR3 bases are TGTGCCAGCAGTTACTCCAGGACAGGGGGCGCGGAGACCCAGTACTTC. The chain joins TRBV6-5 to TRBJ2-5, with 11 bases that match TRBD1. This CDR3 contains 16 residues. The junction had 5 bases not matched to a gene; V was cut back by 0 bases and J by 5 bases. Germline loops: CDR1 MNHEY, CDR2 SVGAGI.